A selection of T cell receptor beta chains follows, all from one sample in a study of early T cells in non-severe SARS-CoV-2 infection. TCRdb reanalysed the 5' RACE reads using MiXCR and keeps one entry per CDR3 protein. Of tens of thousands of distinct CDR3 sequences detected, about 12% appear once; the ten largest clones hold about 4.5%. Sequenced material: whole blood. These receptors all stem from an adult who was a healthcare worker with PCR-confirmed SARS-CoV-2 infection or an uninfected control (not recorded which). Both conserved end residues are part of each CDR3. Fields, in order: J gene, V gene, D gene, clone size, CDR3 DNA, CDR3 protein. A D gene is named only where the DNA matches it firmly. The listing skips clone size in some rows; elsewhere it reads once, few, many or a size class.

TRBJ1-6,TRBV6-5,.,few,TGTGCCAGCGCCAGGGGAGGGGGCTCCTATAATTCACCCCTCCACTTT,CASARGGGSYNSPLHF
TRBJ2-5,TRBV20-1,.,few,TGCAGTGCTAGGGTAACCGGGACATCGAAAGAGACCCAGTACTTC,CSARVTGTSKETQYF
TRBJ2-3,TRBV7-7,TRBD2,few,TGTGCTAGCAGCCTCATAGCGGGGGGAAGCACAGATACGCAGTATTTT,CASSLIAGGSTDTQYF
TRBJ1-4,TRBV2,.,.,TGTGCCAGCAGCCCAAAGCCCGAGCAGGGGCCCCTTCCTAATGAAAAACTGTTTTTT,CASSPKPEQGPLPNEKLFF
TRBJ2-7,TRBV3-1,.,few,TGTGCCAGCAGCTCCCGGCGGTACGAGCAGTACTTC,CASSSRRYEQYF
TRBJ1-6,TRBV20-1,.,many,TGCAGTGCCCAAGAGCTGGGACGGTATTCACCCCTCCACTTT,CSAQELGRYSPLHF
TRBJ2-3,TRBV18,TRBD2,.,TGTGCCAGCTCACCCACACTAGCGGGGGCGCTGGGAGATACGCAGTATTTT,CASSPTLAGALGDTQYF
TRBJ2-1,TRBV7-2,TRBD1,many,TGTGCCAGCAGCGTGATGTTGGGACAGGGGGTTATCTATGAGCAGTTCTTC,CASSVMLGQGVIYEQFF
TRBJ2-7,TRBV18,TRBD1,many,TGTGCCAGCTCGAGGGACAGGGCCGACGAGCAGTACTTC,CASSRDRADEQYF
TRBJ1-1,TRBV2,TRBD1,.,TGTGCCAACGGACCGGGACAGGGTGGAACTGAAGCTTTCTTT,CANGPGQGGTEAFF
TRBJ2-7,TRBV29-1,TRBD1,few,TGCAGCGCGAAACAGGGGCCCTCCTACGAGCAGTACTTC,CSAKQGPSYEQYF
TRBJ2-5,TRBV6-1,TRBD2,many,TGTGCCAGCAGTGTGGGACTAGCGGGCACCCAGTACTTC,CASSVGLAGTQYF
TRBJ2-1,TRBV3-1,TRBD2,few,TGTGCCAGCAGCCGATCGACTAGCGGGAACCACAATGAGCAGTTCTTC,CASSRSTSGNHNEQFF
TRBJ2-2,TRBV3-1,.,many,TGTGCCAGCAGCCAAGAAAGGGACACGTCTCACACCGGGGAGCTGTTTTTT,CASSQERDTSHTGELFF
TRBJ2-7,TRBV27,TRBD1,many,TGTGCCAGCAGTATCGGACAGGTGAGCTCCTACGAGCAGTACTTC,CASSIGQVSSYEQYF
TRBJ2-3,TRBV6-1,.,.,TGTGCCAGCAGTGAAAGGGCCACAGATACGCAGTATTTT,CASSERATDTQYF
TRBJ2-3,TRBV3-1,.,.,TGTGCCAGCAGCCGTCGACAGGAGATCACAGATACGCAGTATTTT,CASSRRQEITDTQYF
TRBJ2-3,TRBV20-1,TRBD2,many,TGCAGTGCTAGATTCGCGGGAGCCGGGCGGGGTACGCAGTATTTT,CSARFAGAGRGTQYF
TRBJ2-1,TRBV20-1,TRBD2,.,TGCAGTGCTCGGATTTTTCTAGCGGGGGCCTACAATGAGCAGTTCTTC,CSARIFLAGAYNEQFF
TRBJ2-5,TRBV11-3,.,few,TGTGCCAGCAGCCCCCACGGCAGAAGAGACCAAGAGACCCAGTACTTC,CASSPHGRRDQETQYF
TRBJ2-3,TRBV4-1,TRBD2,.,TGCGCCAGCAGCCAAGTTCGGACTAGCGCGGCAGATACGCAGTATTTT,CASSQVRTSAADTQYF
TRBJ2-7,TRBV6-6,.,few,TGTGCCAGCAGGTGGAAGGGGGAGGCCCCGGACGAGCAGTACTTC,CASRWKGEAPDEQYF
TRBJ2-3,TRBV2,.,many,TGTGCCAGCAGGTTGGCGGGGTGGGCAGATACGCAGTATTTT,CASRLAGWADTQYF
TRBJ2-1,TRBV5-1,.,many,TGCGCCAGCAACCCCCAGGGGGGGGGCCTCTACAATGAGCAGTTCTTC,CASNPQGGGLYNEQFF
TRBJ2-3,TRBV19,TRBD2,once,TGTGCCAGTAGTATAGGAACTAGCGTGGCAGATACGCAGTATTTT,CASSIGTSVADTQYF
TRBJ2-1,TRBV5-4,.,few,TGTGCCAGCACCATGGGGAGTAGAACCTACAATGAGCAGTTCTTC,CASTMGSRTYNEQFF
TRBJ2-7,TRBV29-1,.,.,TGCAGCGCTTCTCCGGGAGCATACGAGCAGTACTTC,CSASPGAYEQYF
TRBJ2-1,TRBV12-3/TRBV12-4,TRBD2,many,TGTGCCAGCAGTTTGGTTAGCGGGAGAGCAGGTGAGCAGTTCTTC,CASSLVSGRAGEQFF
TRBJ2-3,TRBV18,.,.,TGTGCCAGCTCACCACGGGGAGCTAGCAAGTCTCCAGATACGCAGTATTTT,CASSPRGASKSPDTQYF
TRBJ2-4,TRBV19,.,.,TGTGCCAGTAGTATCTCAGGCGGAGGGGCCAAAAACATTCAGTACTTC,CASSISGGGAKNIQYF
TRBJ1-3,TRBV3-1,.,.,TGTGCCAGCAGCCCGGGACGTATCTCTGGAAACACCATATATTTT,CASSPGRISGNTIYF
TRBJ2-1,TRBV11-3,.,many,TGTGCCAGCAGCTTAGATCACATCGAGTGGAATGAGCAGTTCTTC,CASSLDHIEWNEQFF
TRBJ1-5,TRBV20-1,.,.,TGCAGTGCTAGAGATGCAGGCAATCAGCCCCAGCATTTT,CSARDAGNQPQHF
TRBJ1-1,TRBV18,.,many,TGTGCCAGCTCACCGTATTCCGGGGGCACTGAAGCTTTCTTT,CASSPYSGGTEAFF
TRBJ2-5,TRBV6-6,.,many,TGTGCCAGCAATGTTGGCCCCCAGGACCAAGAGACCCAGTACTTC,CASNVGPQDQETQYF
TRBJ2-5,TRBV14,.,.,TGTGCCAGCAGCCCCTTGGACACGCAAGAGACCCAGTACTTC,CASSPLDTQETQYF
TRBJ1-2,TRBV19,.,few,TGTGCCAGTAAATCCCCTCTCCCCCCAAGTTATGGCTACACCTTC,CASKSPLPPSYGYTF
TRBJ2-7,TRBV27,TRBD1,many,TGTGCCAGCAGTTTAGCCCCTCCGGGACAGGGATGGTCCTACGAGCAGTACTTC,CASSLAPPGQGWSYEQYF
TRBJ1-2,TRBV7-9,.,.,TGTGCCAGCAGCCGCGGGCCTCCGGACGACTATGGCTACACCTTC,CASSRGPPDDYGYTF
TRBJ2-2,TRBV6-5,.,few,TGTGCCAGCAGTGTCCAGGGGGGAAGTCGTGACACCGGGGAGCTGTTTTTT,CASSVQGGSRDTGELFF
TRBJ2-2,TRBV6-1,TRBD2,.,TGTGCCAGCAAGTCGCGGGGGGAGAACGGGGAGCTGTTTTTT,CASKSRGENGELFF
TRBJ2-1,TRBV6-6,.,medium-sized,TGTGCCAGCAACCCCGAGGGGGGTGGGTACAATGAGCAGTTCTTC,CASNPEGGGYNEQFF
TRBJ1-5,TRBV3-1,.,many,TGTGCCAGCAGCCAAGATCCACAGAGCAATCAGCCCCAGCATTTT,CASSQDPQSNQPQHF
TRBJ2-1,TRBV12-3/TRBV12-4,.,.,TGTGCCAGCAGTAACGAGGGCAATGAGCAGTTCTTC,CASSNEGNEQFF
TRBJ1-2,TRBV12-3/TRBV12-4,TRBD1,.,TGTGCCAGCAGTTTACCAGGGGGCGGCTATGGCTACACCTTC,CASSLPGGGYGYTF
TRBJ2-7,TRBV7-2,.,.,TGTGCCAGCAGCTTAGGGCGACCCGCGAAGCAGTACTTC,CASSLGRPAKQYF
TRBJ2-2,TRBV11-2,.,.,TGTGCCAGCAGCTTTAGGCTAGCAGACACCGGGGAGCTGTTTTTT,CASSFRLADTGELFF
TRBJ2-7,TRBV11-1,.,.,TGTGCCAGCAGCCCCGGGACATCGACGACCGAGCAGTACTTC,CASSPGTSTTEQYF